These 10 T cell receptor beta chains came from one sample sequenced in a study of T cell responses to AZD1222 COVID-19 vaccine. Sequencing used immunoSEQ multiplex PCR; TCRdb keeps in-frame clones, though not all of them. The sample shows approximately 220,000 clones, roughly 91% of them seen only once. The sequences come from peripheral blood, collected on day 0 of MenACWY control vaccination. The receptors here all came from an adult in good health.

CDR3 sequence reads: CASSLTGDNQPQHF. CDR3 nucleotide sequence: TGTGCCAGCAGCCTGACAGGGGACAATCAGCCCCAGCATTTT. J is TRBJ1-5 and V is TRBV27; 8 positions agree with TRBD1. The J segment lost 3 bases and the V segment lost 6 bases, leaving 4 bases of the junction unmatched. Per germline, CDR1 MNHEY and CDR2 SMNVEV (reference sequence). The CDR3 has 14 amino acids.

The V call is TRBV5-5, the J call TRBJ1-4, with 10 bases that match TRBD1. Germline V gives CDR1 SGHKS, CDR2 YYEKEE (reference sequence). This CDR3 is built from 17 residues. Trimming removed 4 bases from V and 5 bases from J; junction bases left unmatched: 11. In DNA form, the CDR3 reads TGTGCCAGCAGCCCCCTGGGCCCGGGACAGGGGAATGAAAAACTGTTTTTT. Amino acids: CASSPLGPGQGNEKLFF.

This sequence joins TRBV15 and TRBJ2-3, with D perhaps given as TRBD1 or TRBD2 (6 bases each). Trimming left V 5 bases short and J 0 bases short, with 12 bases between. CDR1 and CDR2 (germline): LNHNV, YYDKDF (reference sequence). The CDR3 extends over 15 amino acids. The CDR3 loop is CATSGGRVSTDTQYF. In DNA form, the CDR3 reads TGTGCCACCAGCGGGGGGCGGGTTAGCACAGATACGCAGTATTTT.

The chain carries TRBV5-4 and TRBJ2-5, with D perhaps matching TRBD1 or TRBD2 (6 bases each). Trimming removed 4 bases from V and 1 base from J, with 20 bases in between. The CDR3 has 17 amino acids. CDR1 and CDR2 (germline): SGHNT, YYREEE (reference sequence). The CDR3 loop reads CASSPPGRGGLQETQYF. The DNA of the CDR3 is TGTGCCAGCAGCCCTCCGGGCAGGGGAGGACTCCAAGAGACCCAGTACTTC. The full variable domain, rest sourced from reference TRBV5-4 and TRBJ2-5, is ETGVTQSPTHLIKTRGQQVTLRCSSQSGHNTVSWYQQALGQGPQFIFQYYREEENGRGNFPPRFSGLQFPNYSSELNVNALELDDSALYLCASSPPGRGGLQETQYFGPGTRLLVL.

The V and J genes are TRBV18 and TRBJ2-3; no reliable D call. CDR1 is KGHSH and CDR2 is LQKENI in the germline V gene. V gave up 2 bases and J gave up 4 bases, with 10 bases separating them. This CDR3 is built from 14 residues. CDR3 sequence reads: CASSPDRQSDTQYF. CDR3 in DNA: TGTGCCAGCTCACCAGATAGGCAATCAGATACGCAGTATTTT.

This chain joins TRBV19 and TRBJ2-5; D possibly corresponds to TRBD2 (7 bases). Germline V lookup: CDR1 LNHDA, CDR2 SQIVND (reference sequence). The CDR3 runs 15 residues. Trimming took off 4 bases at V and 4 bases at J, with 16 bases between the two ends. The CDR3 reads CASSRAGATRETQYF. DNA for the CDR3: TGTGCCAGTAGTAGGGCGGGGGCCACCCGAGAGACCCAGTACTTC.

The CDR3 DNA reads as TGTGCCAGCAGTTTATTGATGGAAGGCACTCGGACCCAGTACTTC. Translation gives CASSLLMEGTRTQYF. V usage is TRBV27 and J usage is TRBJ2-5; D is uncertain. The CDR3 is 15 residues long. Trimming took 1 base from V and 7 from J, leaving 16 bases between them. Germline loops: CDR1 MNHEY, CDR2 SMNVEV (reference sequence).

This chain uses TRBV18 with TRBJ1-1; D gene uncertain. The CDR3 length is 14 residues. Trimming took 3 bases from V and 1 from J, leaving 9 bases between them. From germline, CDR1 is KGHSH and CDR2 LQKENI. The CDR3: CASSPPRGNTEAFF. CDR3 bases: TGTGCCAGCTCACCGCCACGGGGGAACACTGAAGCTTTCTTT.

The chain's CDR3 is CASSLGQASYGYTF. DNA of the CDR3: TGCGCCAGCAGTTTAGGACAGGCTAGCTATGGCTACACCTTC. This chain links TRBV5-1 with TRBJ1-2; 7 bases fit TRBD1. The CDR3 runs 14 residues. Germline V gene data show CDR1 as SGHRS and CDR2 as YFSETQ. The ends lost 5 bases at V and 4 bases at J; junction bases unmatched: 8. Based on the CDR3 plus reference TRBV5-1 and TRBJ1-2, the full variable domain is KAGVTQTPRYLIKTRGQQVTLSCSPISGHRSVSWYQQTPGQGLQFLFEYFSETQRNKGNFPGRFSGRQFSNSRSEMNVSTLELGDSALYLCASSLGQASYGYTFGSGTRLTVV.

V and J are TRBV7-9 and TRBJ1-1; the match to TRBD1 covers 7 bases. V was pared by 3 bases and J by 6 bases, with 1 base of the junction left unmatched. Germline-derived CDR1 and CDR2 are SEHNR and FQNEAQ (reference sequence). CDR3 length: 12 amino acids. DNA of the CDR3: TGTGCCAGCAGCTTCCAGGGGGCTGAAGCTTTCTTT. This translates into CASSFQGAEAFF.